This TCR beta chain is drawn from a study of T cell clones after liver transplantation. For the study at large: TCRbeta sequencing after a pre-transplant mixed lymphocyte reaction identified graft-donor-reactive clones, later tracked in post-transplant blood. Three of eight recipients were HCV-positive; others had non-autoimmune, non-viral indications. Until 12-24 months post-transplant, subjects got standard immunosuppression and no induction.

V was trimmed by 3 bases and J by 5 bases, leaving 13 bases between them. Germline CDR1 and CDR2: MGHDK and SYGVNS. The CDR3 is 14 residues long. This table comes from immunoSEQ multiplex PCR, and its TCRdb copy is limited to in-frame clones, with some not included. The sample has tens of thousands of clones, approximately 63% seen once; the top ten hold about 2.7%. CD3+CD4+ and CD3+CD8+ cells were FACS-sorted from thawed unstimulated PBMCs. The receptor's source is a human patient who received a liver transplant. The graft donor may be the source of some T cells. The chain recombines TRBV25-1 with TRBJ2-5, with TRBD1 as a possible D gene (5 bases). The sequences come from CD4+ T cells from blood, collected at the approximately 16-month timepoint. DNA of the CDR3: TGTGCCAGCAGTGACACCAGGGTCGGGGAGACCCAGTACTTC. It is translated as CASSDTRVGETQYF.